The rows below give T cell receptor beta chains drawn from one sample of a study of CD8 T cells in ankylosing spondylitis. Each CDR3 protein gets one entry after TCRdb re-called the 5' RACE reads with MiXCR. The sample lists over 60,000 distinct CDR3 sequences, 5.3% occurring once. The sequenced material came from blood, either unsorted or a sorted T cell fraction (not recorded which). The receptors originated from a male donor with ankylosing spondylitis or in good health (not recorded which). Each CDR3 is given with its conserved first and last residue.

j_call v_call cdr3_aa
TRBJ2-7 TRBV7-6 CASTPSGQPYEQYF
TRBJ2-3 TRBV5-1 CASSLAGVASTDTQYF
TRBJ2-7 TRBV7-2 CASSPRDRASYEQYF
TRBJ1-1 TRBV9 CASSVEDSRWGGEAFF
TRBJ1-1 TRBV12-3/TRBV12-4 CASIPAGVGAVTEAFF
TRBJ1-2 TRBV28 CASSSTAVGYGYTF
TRBJ1-6 TRBV5-1 CASSVDSTNSPLHF
TRBJ2-3 TRBV11-2 CASIPRGAPVRSTDTQYF
TRBJ1-2 TRBV28 CASSNRDRLYGYTF
TRBJ2-5 TRBV6-5 CASSFSSYQETQYF
TRBJ2-3 TRBV6-5 CASSSGGGNTQYF
TRBJ2-1 TRBV5-1 CASSLAPSGGPSYNEQFF
TRBJ2-2 TRBV11-2 CASSYGQDDARHRGELFF
TRBJ2-2 TRBV5-5 CASSLVALNTGELFF
TRBJ2-3 TRBV5-1 CASSFERGINTDTQYF
TRBJ1-1 TRBV25-1 CASSGTGVGDTEAFF
TRBJ2-7 TRBV21-1 CASSPQGPCSYEQYF
TRBJ1-2 TRBV27 CASSPGQGANYGYTF
TRBJ2-7 TRBV7-6 CASSLEEVYEQYF
TRBJ2-7 TRBV19 CASSSGTAYEQYF
TRBJ1-1 TRBV20-1 CSAPAPAYTEAFF
TRBJ1-6 TRBV9 CASSEQPNNSPLHF
TRBJ2-3 TRBV7-3 CASSYDRGPYTQYF
TRBJ2-2 TRBV21-1 CASSLHRGQGPPGSCFF
TRBJ2-2 TRBV29-1 CSALGTSGGHTGELFF
TRBJ2-5 TRBV5-1 CASRVPSGDFQETQYF
TRBJ2-1 TRBV20-1 CSAPHGTSGGSPGSYNEQFF
TRBJ2-7 TRBV10-3 CAISTGQGAYEQYF
TRBJ2-1 TRBV20-1 CSARLRGDYNEQFF
TRBJ1-4 TRBV4-1 CASSQEWGETKTNEKLFF
TRBJ1-2 TRBV29-1 CSVEEVKGGISGYTF
TRBJ2-1 TRBV5-1 CASSLLGVIDGDPRNQQFF
TRBJ2-1 TRBV29-1 CSGNTGQGSYNEQFF
TRBJ2-4 TRBV11-3 CASSLGGKNIQYF
TRBJ2-5 TRBV5-5 CASSLRTGAAETQYF
TRBJ2-3 TRBV10-3 CAISEGQRDTQYF
TRBJ2-3 TRBV12-3/TRBV12-4 CASGAGQGADTQYF
TRBJ2-6 TRBV7-2 CASSLAVGNVGANVLTF
TRBJ2-5 TRBV29-1 CSVYGYRVQQETQYF
TRBJ1-2 TRBV7-8 CASAPLANADGYTF
TRBJ1-5 TRBV27 CASSLSGGVNQPQHF
TRBJ1-1 TRBV28 CASNSQGRTEAFF
TRBJ1-6 TRBV6-1 CASSPDGARDSPLHF
TRBJ2-1 TRBV5-1 CASSLYGGIDEQFF
TRBJ2-6 TRBV12-3/TRBV12-4 CASSFRGSRSSGANVLTF
TRBJ1-5 TRBV20-1 CSARDLGQEANQPQHF